A single sample is the source of the 29 T cell receptor beta chains below, sequenced in a study of blood T cell repertoires in COVID-19 (dated by TCRdb to the early 2020s). Libraries were made using the immunoSEQ multiplex PCR assay. The clones in this table, taken by TCRdb from immuneACCESS, are in-frame only. Not every clone is retained; where verified, under half of the shortfall comes from an unresolved V gene, and the cause of the rest is unknown. The sample profile shows 65,000 to 90,000 clones; roughly nine tenths of them were found once. 8% to 9.5% of the sample comes from the top ten. Input material: peripheral blood. These receptor sequences come from a man in his fifties or sixties with acute or convalescent COVID-19.

This sequence joins TRBV19 and TRBJ1-1; D might be TRBD1 (6 bases). Germline V lookup: CDR1 LNHDA, CDR2 SQIVND (reference sequence). Trimming stripped 5 bases from V and 4 bases from J, with 17 bases between. The CDR3 has 15 amino acids. The CDR3 region is CASSWSGAGVTEAFF. DNA of the CDR3: TGTGCCAGTAGTTGGTCAGGGGCCGGTGTCACTGAAGCTTTCTTT.

The chain has TRBV5-1 and TRBJ2-1, with D possibly matching TRBD2 (6 bases). The CDR3 consists of 16 residues. CDR1 is SGHRS and CDR2 is YFSETQ in the germline V gene. V lost 0 bases to trimming and J lost 4 bases, with 14 bases between them. In nucleotides, the CDR3 is TGCGCCAGCAGCTTGGCCCGACTAGACGTATACAATGAGCAGTTCTTC. It codes for CASSLARLDVYNEQFF.

Here the CDR3 DNA reads TGTGCCAGCAGTCGACTAGCGGGGCGGGAGCAGTACGTC. This gives the protein CASSRLAGREQYV. The chain uses TRBV28 and TRBJ2-7; 11 bases match TRBD2. This CDR3 contains 13 residues. Trimming cost V 5 bases and J 7 bases; bases outside gene matches: 4. CDR1 MDHEN and CDR2 SYDVKM come from the germline V gene.

The chain joins TRBV6-5 to TRBJ1-1; TRBD1 might be the D (5 bases). Per germline, CDR1 MNHEY and CDR2 SVGAGI. Trimming shortened V by 0 bases and J by 4 bases, and 12 bases separated the two germline ends. The CDR3 runs 15 residues. The CDR3 region is CASSYSAGYSTEAFF. DNA for the CDR3: TGTGCCAGCAGTTACTCGGCAGGGTATAGCACTGAAGCTTTCTTT.

The chain combines TRBV19 with TRBJ1-1; TRBD1 aligns across 11 bases. After removal of 7 bases from V and 5 bases from J, the junction contained 6 bases not matched to a gene. Germline lookup yields CDR1 LNHDA and CDR2 SQIVND (reference sequence). This CDR3 has 14 amino acids. CDR3 residues: CASIRTGGYTEAFF. CDR3 nucleotide sequence: TGTGCCAGTATTAGGACAGGGGGCTATACTGAAGCTTTCTTT.

This chain joins TRBV29-1 and TRBJ2-2, with 8 bases aligning to TRBD1. The CDR3 covers 13 residues. The V gene's germline CDR1 is SQVTM and CDR2 ANQGSEA. After removal of 6 bases from V and 7 bases from J, the junction contained 7 bases not matched to a gene. CDR3 sequence reads: CSVRTGSVGELFF. Here the CDR3 DNA reads TGCAGCGTCCGGACAGGGTCGGTCGGGGAGCTGTTTTTT.

The chain couples TRBV5-1 to TRBJ2-3; D may be TRBD2 (5 bases). The CDR3 loop spans 17 amino acids. Trimming took off 4 bases at V and 3 bases at J, with 21 bases between the two ends. CDR1 is SGHRS, CDR2 YFSETQ, per germline. CDR3 sequence reads: CASSLDFRGRATDTQYF. CDR3 sequence (DNA): TGCGCCAGCAGCCTTGATTTCCGGGGTCGAGCGACAGATACGCAGTATTTT. Filled out from reference TRBV5-1 and TRBJ2-3, the complete variable domain reads KAGVTQTPRYLIKTRGQQVTLSCSPISGHRSVSWYQQTPGQGLQFLFEYFSETQRNKGNFPGRFSGRQFSNSRSEMNVSTLELGDSALYLCASSLDFRGRATDTQYFGPGTRLTVL.

The rearrangement uses TRBV11-2 and TRBJ2-1; the D gene is possibly TRBD2 (5 bases). This CDR3 is 13 amino acids long. Trimming cost V 5 bases and J 9 bases, with 14 bases left between them. CDR1 and CDR2 from the germline V gene are SGHAT and FQNNGV. The CDR3 region is CASSDSDLVEQFF. The CDR3 DNA reads as TGTGCCAGCAGCGACTCGGACTTGGTTGAGCAGTTCTTC.

The chain combines TRBV12-3 or TRBV12-4 with TRBJ2-3, with a possible D match to TRBD2 (5 bases). The V end lost 6 bases, the J end lost 6 bases, and 10 bases lay between the germline ends. The CDR3 has 12 residues. CDR3 loop: CASRAEVDTQYF. CDR3 coding DNA: TGTGCCAGCAGGGCGGAGGTCGATACGCAGTATTTT.

The chain employs TRBV5-1 and TRBJ2-2, with unresolved D. The CDR3 is made up of 12 amino acids. From germline, CDR1 is SGHRS and CDR2 YFSETQ. V was shortened by 4 bases and J by 9 bases, with 10 bases between the two germline ends. The CDR3 DNA sequence: TGCGCCAGCAGCGAGATTAGCAGGGAGCTGTTTTTT. It specifies CASSEISRELFF.

V is TRBV5-4 and J is TRBJ2-3; 14 nucleotides line up with TRBD2. V shed 6 bases, J shed 2 bases, and the junction held 8 bases outside the gene matches. Germline V gene data show CDR1 as SGHNT and CDR2 as YYREEE (reference sequence). There are 17 residues in the CDR3. In DNA, the CDR3 is TGTGCCAGCACCCAAGGACTAGCGGGGGGCGTCACAGATACGCAGTATTTT. Its translation is CASTQGLAGGVTDTQYF. Filled out from reference TRBV5-4 and TRBJ2-3, the complete variable domain reads ETGVTQSPTHLIKTRGQQVTLRCSSQSGHNTVSWYQQALGQGPQFIFQYYREEENGRGNFPPRFSGLQFPNYSSELNVNALELDDSALYLCASTQGLAGGVTDTQYFGPGTRLTVL.

V gene TRBV9 combines with J gene TRBJ2-3; 11 bases align to TRBD2. V was clipped by 4 bases and J by 4 bases; unmatched bases: 5. The CDR3 contains 15 residues. Per germline, CDR1 SGDLS and CDR2 YYNGEE. In DNA, the CDR3 is TGTGCCAGCAGCCCGCTGACTAGCGGGGCAGATACGCAGTATTTT. Translated, it gives CASSPLTSGADTQYF.

The rearrangement uses TRBV30 and TRBJ1-6; the match to TRBD1 covers 8 bases. V was clipped by 2 bases and J by 10 bases; unmatched bases: 10. Germline loops: CDR1 GTSNPN, CDR2 SVGIG (reference sequence). The CDR3 is 15 residues long. CDR3 in DNA: TGTGCCTGGAGTCATCTTCAGGGGGCTCACTCACCCCTCCACTTT. It yields the protein CAWSHLQGAHSPLHF.

This sequence joins TRBV4-2 and TRBJ2-1, with a weak D call TRBD2 (6 bases). V lost 4 bases and J lost 7, with 14 bases in between. This CDR3 comprises 14 residues. Germline lookup yields CDR1 LGHNA and CDR2 YNFKEQ. The CDR3 is CASSPGLQNNEQFF. The CDR3 DNA is TGTGCCAGCAGCCCAGGACTACAGAATAATGAGCAGTTCTTC.

This clone was seen once. This chain joins TRBV4-1 and TRBJ1-5; perhaps TRBD1 as D (5 bases). Germline-derived CDR1 and CDR2 are MGHRA and YSYEKL. Trimming took 0 bases from V and 4 from J, leaving 13 bases between them. There are 16 residues in the CDR3. The DNA of the CDR3 is TGCGCCAGCAGCCAAGATCGTGCGGGGGGGAATCAGCCCCAGCATTTT. Its protein product is CASSQDRAGGNQPQHF.

This chain uses TRBV7-2 with TRBJ1-2; possible D gene TRBD1, 6 bases. The CDR3 runs 15 residues. V was cut by 1 base and J by 2 bases, with 11 bases left in between. Germline V lookup: CDR1 SGHTA, CDR2 FQGNSA. CDR3 protein: CASSLVSGQNYGYTF. CDR3 DNA sequence: TGTGCCAGCAGCTTAGTATCTGGACAGAACTATGGCTACACCTTC.

In its sample, this clone ranks as medium-sized. The V call is TRBV27, the J call TRBJ2-7, with 7 bases matching TRBD1. The CDR3 has 14 residues. Germline V lookup: CDR1 MNHEY, CDR2 SMNVEV (reference sequence). V shed 5 bases and J 0 bases; nucleotides not matched to a gene: 4. The CDR3 DNA is TGTGCCAGCAGTCCAAGGGACAGCTCCTACGAGCAGTACTTC. Translating gives CASSPRDSSYEQYF.

The genes are TRBV9 and TRBJ2-3; 9 positions match TRBD2. V was pared by 3 bases and J by 1 base, with 6 bases of the junction left unmatched. Germline V CDR1 and CDR2: SGDLS, YYNGEE. The CDR3 sequence is 16 residues long. CDR3 in amino acids: CASSDRAGGRTDTQYF. The CDR3 bases are TGTGCCAGCAGCGACAGAGCGGGGGGACGCACAGATACGCAGTATTTT.

The chain recombines TRBV14 with TRBJ1-6; the D is unclear. This CDR3 comprises 14 residues. The germline V gene has CDR1 SGHDN and CDR2 FVKESK. Trimming removed 3 bases from V and 0 bases from J, with 3 bases in between. This CDR3 is CASSHSSYNSPLHF. DNA for the CDR3: TGTGCCAGCAGCCACAGCTCCTATAATTCACCCCTCCACTTT.

This chain joins TRBV9 and TRBJ1-1, with 8 bases fitting TRBD1. CDR3 length: 14 amino acids. Germline V lookup: CDR1 SGDLS, CDR2 YYNGEE. Losses at the gene ends were 0 bases for V and 3 bases for J; bases not matched to a gene: 1. DNA for the CDR3: TGTGCCAGCAGCGTAGGGGGACAGGACACTGAAGCTTTCTTT. Its protein product is CASSVGGQDTEAFF.

The chain combines TRBV5-1 with TRBJ2-1; D call uncertain. The V gene's germline CDR1 is SGHRS and CDR2 YFSETQ. This CDR3 has 14 amino acids. V lost 0 bases and J 0 bases, leaving 4 bases between the germline ends. The CDR3 DNA reads TGCGCCAGCAGCTTGGGTAGCTCCTACAATGAGCAGTTCTTC. Translating gives CASSLGSSYNEQFF.

This chain connects TRBV7-2 to TRBJ2-7, with a weak D call TRBD1 (5 bases). V was pared by 1 base and J by 2 bases, with 12 bases between. The CDR3 has 15 amino acids. Germline V lookup: CDR1 SGHTA, CDR2 FQGNSA. The chain's CDR3 is CASSLVQGETYEQYF. The CDR3 DNA reads as TGTGCCAGCAGCTTAGTGCAGGGCGAGACCTACGAGCAGTACTTC.

The V and J genes are TRBV27 and TRBJ2-6; 8 bases match TRBD2. V trimming: 0 bases; J trimming: 0 bases; junction bases outside the gene matches: 4. Germline V gives CDR1 MNHEY, CDR2 SMNVEV (reference sequence). CDR3 length: 18 residues. The CDR3 region is CASSLSGRGVSGANVLTF. CDR3 DNA: TGTGCCAGCAGTTTATCGGGGCGGGGGGTCTCTGGGGCCAACGTCCTGACTTTC.

This chain links TRBV30 with TRBJ1-1; 8 nucleotides align to TRBD1. The V segment lost 4 bases and the J segment 4 bases; nucleotides outside the gene matches: 5. Looked up from germline, CDR1 is GTSNPN and CDR2 is SVGIG (reference sequence). The CDR3 runs to 13 residues. The DNA for the CDR3 is TGTGCCTGGAACAGACAGGGGACCACTGAAGCTTTCTTT. Residues: CAWNRQGTTEAFF. Full variable domain (remainder filled in from reference TRBV30 and TRBJ1-1): SQTIHQWPATLVQPVGSPLSLECTVEGTSNPNLYWYRQAAGRGLQLLFYSVGIGQISSEVPQNLSASRPQDRQFILSSKKLLLSDSGFYLCAWNRQGTTEAFFGQGTRLTVV.

This clone has a handful of counts. The genes are TRBV19 and TRBJ1-6; 11 bases align to TRBD1. The length of the CDR3 is 19 residues. V was pared by 5 bases and J by 0 bases, with 9 bases of the junction left unmatched. The germline gives CDR1 LNHDA, CDR2 SQIVND (reference sequence). The CDR3: CASSPRGQGAASYNSPLHF. The CDR3 bases are TGTGCCAGTAGTCCCAGAGGACAGGGGGCGGCCTCCTATAATTCACCCCTCCACTTT.

The chain recombines TRBV10-3 with TRBJ1-6, with a weak D call TRBD1 (6 bases). Germline V gives CDR1 ENHRY, CDR2 SYGVKD. The CDR3 has 14 residues. Trimming removed 6 bases from V and 10 bases from J, with 16 bases in between. CDR3 DNA: TGTGCCATCAGAAGTACAGGGAGACAATCACCCCTCCACTTT. It is translated as CAIRSTGRQSPLHF.

This clone was seen just once. The chain couples TRBV30 to TRBJ1-5, with 11 nucleotides matching TRBD1. J lost 1 base, V lost 5 bases, and 7 bases had no gene match. The CDR3 runs 16 residues. CDR1 GTSNPN and CDR2 SVGIG come from the germline V gene (reference sequence). CDR3: CAWGDRGFSSNQPQHF. Here the CDR3 DNA reads TGTGCCTGGGGGGACAGGGGGTTCTCGAGCAATCAGCCCCAGCATTTT.

This chain uses TRBV6-5 with TRBJ1-3; D remains ambiguous. Trimming stripped 0 bases from V and 0 bases from J, with 9 bases between. CDR3 length: 16 residues. Germline V gene data show CDR1 as MNHEY and CDR2 as SVGAGI. For the CDR3, the DNA is TGTGCCAGCAGTTACTCTGATGGCTTCTCTGGAAACACCATATATTTT. It yields the protein CASSYSDGFSGNTIYF.

The chain links TRBV28 to TRBJ1-1; D not certain. Germline CDR1 is MDHEN and CDR2 is SYDVKM. The CDR3 totals 15 residues. Trimming cost V 2 bases and J 1 base, with 11 bases left between them. The DNA for the CDR3 is TGTGCCAGCAGTTTAAGGTACAGAAGGAACACTGAAGCTTTCTTT. As protein: CASSLRYRRNTEAFF.